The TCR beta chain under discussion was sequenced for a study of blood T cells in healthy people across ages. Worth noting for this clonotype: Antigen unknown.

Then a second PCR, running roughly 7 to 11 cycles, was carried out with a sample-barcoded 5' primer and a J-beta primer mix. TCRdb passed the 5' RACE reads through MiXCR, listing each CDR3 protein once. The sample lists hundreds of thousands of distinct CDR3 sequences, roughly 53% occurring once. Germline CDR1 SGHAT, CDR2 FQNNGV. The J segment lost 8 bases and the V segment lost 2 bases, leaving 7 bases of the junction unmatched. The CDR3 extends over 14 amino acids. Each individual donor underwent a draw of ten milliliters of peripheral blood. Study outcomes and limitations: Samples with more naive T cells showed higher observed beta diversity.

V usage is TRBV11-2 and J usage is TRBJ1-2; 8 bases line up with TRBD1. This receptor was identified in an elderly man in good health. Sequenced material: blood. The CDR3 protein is CASSLRRGLQGYTF. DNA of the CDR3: TGTGCCAGCAGCTTACGCAGGGGGCTTCAAGGCTACACCTTC.